Each of the 12 T cell receptor beta chains below was sequenced from the same sample in a study of blood T cell repertoires in COVID-19. TCRdb keeps only in-frame clones here, not all; method: immunoSEQ multiplex PCR. The repertoire holds 150,000 to 200,000 clones, with about 92% as singletons. The sample consisted of peripheral blood. All receptors derive from a man aged 30 to 39 with COVID-19, enrolled during active disease.

The chain employs TRBV5-1 and TRBJ2-1; 9 bases align to TRBD2. This CDR3 is built from 16 residues. Germline V gene sequence: CDR1 SGHRS, CDR2 YFSETQ. Trimming at V came to 6 bases and at J to 4 bases, leaving 11 bases not matched to a gene. The CDR3 region is CASTLVAGENYNEQFF. In DNA form, the CDR3 reads TGCGCCAGCACCCTGGTAGCGGGAGAAAATTACAATGAGCAGTTCTTC.

This clone was counted only a few times. The gene calls are TRBV4-1 and TRBJ1-1; 8 bases match TRBD1. From germline, CDR1 is MGHRA and CDR2 YSYEKL. The ends lost 0 bases at V and 8 bases at J; junction bases unmatched: 5. The CDR3 runs 14 residues. CDR3 sequence reads: CASSQEWQGAEAFF. The CDR3 DNA follows: TGCGCCAGCAGCCAAGAGTGGCAGGGGGCGGAAGCTTTCTTT.

The rearrangement joins TRBV11-2 to TRBJ2-2, with TRBD2 matching 8 bases. Unmatched junction bases numbered 10, after V lost 1 base and J lost 0 bases. Germline-derived CDR1 and CDR2 are SGHAT and FQNNGV. CDR3 length: 19 residues. CDR3 loop: CASSLVIAGLLANTGELFF. The CDR3 bases are TGTGCCAGCAGCTTAGTTATAGCGGGGTTGCTCGCGAACACCGGGGAGCTGTTTTTT.

V usage is TRBV12-3 or TRBV12-4 and J usage is TRBJ2-1, with D perhaps matching TRBD2 (6 bases). The CDR3 runs to 12 residues. Trimming stripped 5 bases from V and 7 bases from J, with 9 bases between. CDR3 in amino acids: CASSPGLNEQFF. In DNA, the CDR3 is TGTGCCAGCAGTCCTGGACTAAATGAGCAGTTCTTC.

This rearrangement joins TRBV27 to TRBJ2-7; 7 positions match TRBD1. This CDR3 has 15 residues. After removal of 0 bases from V and 0 bases from J, the junction contained 2 bases not matched to a gene. Germline V gives CDR1 MNHEY, CDR2 SMNVEV (reference sequence). The CDR3 reads CASSLSGQSSYEQYF. CDR3 coding DNA: TGTGCCAGCAGTTTATCGGGACAGTCCTCCTACGAGCAGTACTTC.

There are a few counts of this clone. The V call is TRBV27, the J call TRBJ2-7; D not resolved. The V gene lost 3 bases and the J gene lost 2 bases, with 8 bases spanning the gap. The CDR3 is made up of 13 amino acids. Germline CDR1 is MNHEY and CDR2 is SMNVEV (reference sequence). The CDR3: CASSLGRTYEQYF. CDR3 nucleotides: TGTGCCAGCAGTTTGGGCCGAACCTACGAGCAGTACTTC.

This clone appeared a few times. The chain employs TRBV6-1 and TRBJ1-1; a possible D gene is TRBD1 (6 bases). Looked up from germline, CDR1 is MNHNS and CDR2 is SASEGT. The CDR3 sequence is 14 residues long. Trimming left V 2 bases short and J 5 bases short, with 12 bases between. CDR3 in DNA: TGTGCCAGCAGTGAACCACAGGGCTGGACTGAAGCTTTCTTT. Protein product: CASSEPQGWTEAFF.

In DNA, the CDR3 is TGTGCCAGCAGCTCCCAGCGGGACAACTACGAGCAGTACTTC. It yields the protein CASSSQRDNYEQYF. The chain has TRBV7-2 and TRBJ2-7; a weak D match, TRBD2 (7 bases). The CDR3 covers 14 residues. Germline V gives CDR1 SGHTA, CDR2 FQGNSA. V was clipped by 4 bases and J by 3 bases, with 13 bases between them. Full variable domain (missing parts from reference TRBV7-2 and TRBJ2-7): GAGVSQSPSNKVTEKGKDVELRCDPISGHTALYWYRQSLGQGLEFLIYFQGNSAPDKSGLPSDRFSAERTGGSVSTLTIQRTQQEDSAVYLCASSSQRDNYEQYFGPGTRLTVT.

This rearrangement joins TRBV5-1 to TRBJ2-1; D ambiguous. With 4 bases removed from V and 0 bases from J, the gap between germline ends came to 11 bases. Germline lookup yields CDR1 SGHRS and CDR2 YFSETQ. This CDR3 region has 15 residues. The CDR3 here is CASSDSPSSYNEQFF. The DNA for the CDR3 is TGCGCCAGCAGCGATAGTCCGAGCTCCTACAATGAGCAGTTCTTC.

The gene calls are TRBV7-9 and TRBJ2-1; D gene uncertain. Germline V gene data show CDR1 as SEHNR and CDR2 as FQNEAQ (reference sequence). CDR3 length equals 13 residues. Trimming left V 1 base short and J 7 bases short, with 8 bases between. CDR3: CASSLGARNEQFF. CDR3 nucleotides: TGTGCCAGCAGCTTAGGGGCTCGTAATGAGCAGTTCTTC.

The chain carries TRBV12-3 or TRBV12-4 and TRBJ2-7; no clear D gene. V lost 3 bases and J 4 bases, leaving 7 bases between the germline ends. The CDR3 extends over 12 amino acids. DNA of the CDR3: TGTGCCAGCAGTTTTGACACGTACGAGCAGTACTTC. Amino acid sequence: CASSFDTYEQYF.

The chain has TRBV3-1 (or the pseudogene TRBV3-2) and TRBJ2-7, with 7 bases aligning to TRBD2. This CDR3 spans 13 amino acids. V was clipped by 7 bases and J by 3 bases; unmatched bases: 6. The germline V gene has CDR1 LGHDT and CDR2 YNNKEL (reference sequence). The CDR3 DNA is TGTGCCAGCACAGCGGGAAGGTACTACGAGCAGTACTTC. Encoded protein: CASTAGRYYEQYF.